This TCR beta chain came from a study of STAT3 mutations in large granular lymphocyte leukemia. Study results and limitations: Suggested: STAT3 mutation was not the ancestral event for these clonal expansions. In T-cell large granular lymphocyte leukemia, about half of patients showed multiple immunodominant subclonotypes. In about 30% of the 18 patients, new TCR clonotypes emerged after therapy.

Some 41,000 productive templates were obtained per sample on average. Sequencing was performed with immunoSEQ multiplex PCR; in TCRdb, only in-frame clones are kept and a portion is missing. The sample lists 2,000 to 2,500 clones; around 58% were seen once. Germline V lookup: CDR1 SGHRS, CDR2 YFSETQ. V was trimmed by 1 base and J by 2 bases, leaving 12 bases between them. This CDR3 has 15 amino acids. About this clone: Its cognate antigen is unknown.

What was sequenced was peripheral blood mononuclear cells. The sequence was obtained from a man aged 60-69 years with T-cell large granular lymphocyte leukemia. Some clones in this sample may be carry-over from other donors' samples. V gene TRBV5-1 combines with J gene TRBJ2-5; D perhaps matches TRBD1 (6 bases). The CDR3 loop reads CASSLIGQPQETQYF. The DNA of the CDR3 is TGCGCCAGCAGCTTGATTGGACAGCCGCAAGAGACCCAGTACTTC.